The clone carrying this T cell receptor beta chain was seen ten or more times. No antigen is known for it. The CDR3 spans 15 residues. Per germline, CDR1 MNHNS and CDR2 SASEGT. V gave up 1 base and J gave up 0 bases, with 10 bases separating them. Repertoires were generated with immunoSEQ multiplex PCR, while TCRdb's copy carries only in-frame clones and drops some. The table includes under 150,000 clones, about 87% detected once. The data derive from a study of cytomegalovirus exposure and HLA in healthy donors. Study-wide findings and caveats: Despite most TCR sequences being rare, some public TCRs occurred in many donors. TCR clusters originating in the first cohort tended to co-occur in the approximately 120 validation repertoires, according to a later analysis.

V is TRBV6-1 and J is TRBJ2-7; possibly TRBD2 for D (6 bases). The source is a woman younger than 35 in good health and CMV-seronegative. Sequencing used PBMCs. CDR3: CASSEEGGSSYEQYF. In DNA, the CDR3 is TGTGCCAGCAGTGAAGAAGGAGGGAGCTCCTACGAGCAGTACTTC.